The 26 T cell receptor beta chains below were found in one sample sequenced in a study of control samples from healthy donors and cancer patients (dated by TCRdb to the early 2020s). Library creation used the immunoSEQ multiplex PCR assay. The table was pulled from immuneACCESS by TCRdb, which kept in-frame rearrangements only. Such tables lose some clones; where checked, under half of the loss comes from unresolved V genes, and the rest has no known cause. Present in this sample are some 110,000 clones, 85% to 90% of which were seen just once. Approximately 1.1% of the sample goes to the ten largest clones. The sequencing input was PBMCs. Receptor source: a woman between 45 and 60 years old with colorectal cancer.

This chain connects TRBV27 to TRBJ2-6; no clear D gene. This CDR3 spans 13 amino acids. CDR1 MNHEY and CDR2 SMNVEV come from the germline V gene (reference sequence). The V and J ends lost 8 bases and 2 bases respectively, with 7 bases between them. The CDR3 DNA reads TGTGCCAGCCGCCCCCCTGGGGCCAACGTCCTGACTTTC. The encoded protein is CASRPPGANVLTF.

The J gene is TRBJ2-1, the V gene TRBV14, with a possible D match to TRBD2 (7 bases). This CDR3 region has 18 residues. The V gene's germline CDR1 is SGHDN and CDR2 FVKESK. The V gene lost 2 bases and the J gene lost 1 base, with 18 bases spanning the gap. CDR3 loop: CASSQSQAGARSYNEQFF. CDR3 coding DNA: TGTGCCAGCAGCCAATCCCAGGCGGGGGCACGGTCCTACAATGAGCAGTTCTTC.

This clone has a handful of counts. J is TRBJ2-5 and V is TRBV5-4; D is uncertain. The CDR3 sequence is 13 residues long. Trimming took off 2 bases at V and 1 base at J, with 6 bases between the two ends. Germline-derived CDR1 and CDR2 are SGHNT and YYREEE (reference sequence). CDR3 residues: CASSFGFQETQYF. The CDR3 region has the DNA TGTGCCAGCAGCTTTGGCTTCCAAGAGACCCAGTACTTC.

CDR3 in amino acids: CASRRDLAYEQYF. DNA of the CDR3: TGTGCCAGCCGACGGGACCTTGCCTACGAGCAGTACTTC. The rearrangement links TRBV2 to TRBJ2-7; possibly TRBD1 or TRBD2 for D (5 bases each). V was pared by 8 bases and J by 2 bases, with 13 bases between. Germline loops: CDR1 SNHLY, CDR2 FYNNEI. This CDR3 has 13 residues.

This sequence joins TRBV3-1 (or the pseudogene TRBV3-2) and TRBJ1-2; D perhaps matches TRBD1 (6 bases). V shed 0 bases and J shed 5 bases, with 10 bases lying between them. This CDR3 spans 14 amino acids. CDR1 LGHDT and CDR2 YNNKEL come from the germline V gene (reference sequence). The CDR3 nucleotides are TGTGCCAGCAGCCAAGAGTACAGGGCTTATGGCTACACCTTC. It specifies CASSQEYRAYGYTF.

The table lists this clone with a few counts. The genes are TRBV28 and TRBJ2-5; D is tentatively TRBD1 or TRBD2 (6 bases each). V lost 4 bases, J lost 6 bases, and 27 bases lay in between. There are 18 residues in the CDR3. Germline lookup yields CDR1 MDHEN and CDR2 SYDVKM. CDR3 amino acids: CASSSIRSSQGGVKTQYF. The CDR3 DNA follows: TGTGCCAGCAGTTCGATTCGTTCCTCACAGGGAGGTGTGAAGACCCAGTACTTC.

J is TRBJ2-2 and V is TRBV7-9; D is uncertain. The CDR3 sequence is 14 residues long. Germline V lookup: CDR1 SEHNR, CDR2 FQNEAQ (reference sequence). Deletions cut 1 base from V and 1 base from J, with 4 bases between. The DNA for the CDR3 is TGTGCCAGCAGCTTAGGAGAGAACACCGGGGAGCTGTTTTTT. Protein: CASSLGENTGELFF.

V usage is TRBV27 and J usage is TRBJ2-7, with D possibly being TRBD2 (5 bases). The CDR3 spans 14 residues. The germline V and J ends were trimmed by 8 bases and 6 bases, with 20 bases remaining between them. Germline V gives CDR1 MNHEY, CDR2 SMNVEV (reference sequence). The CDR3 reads CASSGLLRGSEQYF. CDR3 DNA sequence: TGTGCCAGCTCCGGACTTCTCCGAGGGTCCGAGCAGTACTTC.

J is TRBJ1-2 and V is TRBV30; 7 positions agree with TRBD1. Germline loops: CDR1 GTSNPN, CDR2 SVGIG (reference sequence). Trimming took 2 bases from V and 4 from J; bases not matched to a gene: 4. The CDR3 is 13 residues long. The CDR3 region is CAWSRGQVYGYTF. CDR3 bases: TGTGCCTGGAGTCGCGGACAGGTCTATGGCTACACCTTC.

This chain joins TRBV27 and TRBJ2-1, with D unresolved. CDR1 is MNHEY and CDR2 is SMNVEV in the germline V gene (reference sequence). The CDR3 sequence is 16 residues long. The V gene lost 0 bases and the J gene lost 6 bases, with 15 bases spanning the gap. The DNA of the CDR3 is TGTGCCAGCAGTTTATCGTCAGTCTTCGTAGGCAATGAGCAGTTCTTC. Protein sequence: CASSLSSVFVGNEQFF.

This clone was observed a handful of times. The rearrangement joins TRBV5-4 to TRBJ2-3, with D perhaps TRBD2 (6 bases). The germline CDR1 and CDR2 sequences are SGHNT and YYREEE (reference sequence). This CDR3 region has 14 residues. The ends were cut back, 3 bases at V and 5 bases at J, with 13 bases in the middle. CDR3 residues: CASSSRRGGDTQYF. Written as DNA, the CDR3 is TGTGCCAGCAGCTCCCGGCGGGGAGGAGATACGCAGTATTTT.

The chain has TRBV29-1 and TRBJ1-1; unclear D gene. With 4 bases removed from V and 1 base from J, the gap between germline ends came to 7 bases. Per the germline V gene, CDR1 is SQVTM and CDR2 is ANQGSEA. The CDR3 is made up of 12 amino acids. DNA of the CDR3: TGCAGCGTTGCTAGTCCGAACACTGAAGCTTTCTTT. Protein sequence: CSVASPNTEAFF.

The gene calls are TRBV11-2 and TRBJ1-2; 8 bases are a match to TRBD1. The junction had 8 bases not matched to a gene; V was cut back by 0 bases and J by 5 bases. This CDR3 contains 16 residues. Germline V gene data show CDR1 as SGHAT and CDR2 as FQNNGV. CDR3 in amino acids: CASSLEAGGLRYGYTF. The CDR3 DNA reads TGTGCCAGCAGCTTAGAGGCAGGGGGCTTAAGATATGGCTACACCTTC. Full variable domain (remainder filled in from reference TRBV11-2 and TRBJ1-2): EAGVAQSPRYKIIEKRQSVAFWCNPISGHATLYWYQQILGQGPKLLIQFQNNGVVDDSQLPKDRFSAERLKGVDSTLKIQPAKLEDSAVYLCASSLEAGGLRYGYTFGSGTRLTVV.

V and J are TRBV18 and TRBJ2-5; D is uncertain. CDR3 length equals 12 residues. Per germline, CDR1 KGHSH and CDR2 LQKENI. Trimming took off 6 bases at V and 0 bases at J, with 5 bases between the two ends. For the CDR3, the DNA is TGTGCCAGCTCCGAGAACCAAGAGACCCAGTACTTC. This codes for CASSENQETQYF.

The CDR3 bases are TGTGCCAGCAGTCGCCGGGACAGGGTCTACAATGAGCAGTTCTTC. Protein sequence: CASSRRDRVYNEQFF. This chain links TRBV6-5 with TRBJ2-1; TRBD1 agrees at 9 bases. V was pared by 5 bases and J by 3 bases, with 5 bases of the junction left unmatched. This CDR3 has 15 residues. The germline gives CDR1 MNHEY, CDR2 SVGAGI.

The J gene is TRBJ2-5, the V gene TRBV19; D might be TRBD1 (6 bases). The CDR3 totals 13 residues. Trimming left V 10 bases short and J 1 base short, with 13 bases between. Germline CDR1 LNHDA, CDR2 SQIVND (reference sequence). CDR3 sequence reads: CATSWGLQETQYF. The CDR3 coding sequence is TGTGCCACCTCGTGGGGGCTCCAAGAGACCCAGTACTTC.

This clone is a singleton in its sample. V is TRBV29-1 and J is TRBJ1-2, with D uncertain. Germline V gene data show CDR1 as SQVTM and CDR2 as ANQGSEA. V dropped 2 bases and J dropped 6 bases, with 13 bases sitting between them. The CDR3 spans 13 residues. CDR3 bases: TGCAGCGTTGAATCGGAGAGGGCCCATGGCTACACCTTC. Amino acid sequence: CSVESERAHGYTF.

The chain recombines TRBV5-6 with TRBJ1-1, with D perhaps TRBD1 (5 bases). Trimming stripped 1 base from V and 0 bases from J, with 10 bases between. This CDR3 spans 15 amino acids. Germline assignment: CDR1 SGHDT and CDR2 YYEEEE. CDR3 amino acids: CASSLLRGMNTEAFF. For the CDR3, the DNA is TGTGCCAGCAGCTTGCTACGGGGCATGAACACTGAAGCTTTCTTT.

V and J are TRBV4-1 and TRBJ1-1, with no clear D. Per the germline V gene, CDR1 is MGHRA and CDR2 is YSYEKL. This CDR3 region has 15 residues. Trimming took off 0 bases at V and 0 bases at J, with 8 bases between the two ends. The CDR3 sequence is CASSQDGNMNTEAFF. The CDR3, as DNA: TGCGCCAGCAGCCAAGATGGGAATATGAACACTGAAGCTTTCTTT.

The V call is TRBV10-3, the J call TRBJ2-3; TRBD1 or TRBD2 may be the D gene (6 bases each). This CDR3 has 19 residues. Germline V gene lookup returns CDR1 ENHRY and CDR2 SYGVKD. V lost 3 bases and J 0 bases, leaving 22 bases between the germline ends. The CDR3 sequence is CAISEKYPSGGPSTDTQYF. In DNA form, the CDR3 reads TGTGCCATCAGTGAAAAGTATCCGAGTGGGGGGCCCAGCACAGATACGCAGTATTTT.

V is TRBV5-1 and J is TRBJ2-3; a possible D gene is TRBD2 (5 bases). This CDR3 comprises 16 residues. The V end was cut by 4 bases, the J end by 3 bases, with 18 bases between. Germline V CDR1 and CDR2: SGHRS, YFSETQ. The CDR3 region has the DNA TGCGCCAGCAGCGGAAGTTCCAGAGGGTATACAGATACGCAGTATTTT. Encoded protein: CASSGSSRGYTDTQYF.

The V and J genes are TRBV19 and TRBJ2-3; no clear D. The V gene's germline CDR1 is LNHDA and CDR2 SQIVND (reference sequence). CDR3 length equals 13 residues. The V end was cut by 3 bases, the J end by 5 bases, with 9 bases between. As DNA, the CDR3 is TGTGCCAGTAGTATCCGGCGGAAAGATACGCAGTATTTT. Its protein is CASSIRRKDTQYF.

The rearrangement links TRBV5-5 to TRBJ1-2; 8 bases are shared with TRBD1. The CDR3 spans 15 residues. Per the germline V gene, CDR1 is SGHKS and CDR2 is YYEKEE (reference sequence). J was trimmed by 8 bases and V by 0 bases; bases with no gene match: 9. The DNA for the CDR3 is TGTGCCAGCAGCTTGGCCTTAGGACAGGGCTGGGGCTACACCTTC. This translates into CASSLALGQGWGYTF.

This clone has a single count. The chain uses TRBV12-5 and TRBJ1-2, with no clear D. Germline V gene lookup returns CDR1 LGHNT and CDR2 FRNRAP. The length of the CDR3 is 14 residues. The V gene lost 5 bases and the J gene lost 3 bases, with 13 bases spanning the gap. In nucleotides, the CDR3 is TGTGCTAGTGGTCCAGAGAGGACCTACTATGGCTACACCTTC. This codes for CASGPERTYYGYTF.

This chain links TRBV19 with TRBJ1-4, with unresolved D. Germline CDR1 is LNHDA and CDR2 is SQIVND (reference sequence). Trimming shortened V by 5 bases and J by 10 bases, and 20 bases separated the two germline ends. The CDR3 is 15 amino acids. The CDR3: CASSPPRKDGRKLFF. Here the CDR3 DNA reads TGTGCCAGTAGTCCCCCGAGGAAGGATGGTAGAAAACTGTTTTTT.

The CDR3 region is CASSETSQTNYEQYF. The CDR3 region has the DNA TGTGCCAGCAGTGAAACAAGTCAGACTAACTACGAGCAGTACTTC. The chain links TRBV6-1 to TRBJ2-7; D is possibly TRBD2 (5 bases). Trimming took 2 bases from V and 3 from J, leaving 14 bases between them. Looked up from germline, CDR1 is MNHNS and CDR2 is SASEGT. CDR3 size: 15 residues.